This TCR beta chain was retrieved from a study of T cell changes during pregnancy in multiple sclerosis (dated by TCRdb to between 2017 and 2020). Study-wide context: In women with multiple sclerosis, the researchers looked at how the T cell repertoire shifted as pregnancy progressed.

The library was generated by the immunoSEQ multiplex PCR assay. The table comes from immuneACCESS by way of TCRdb, which keeps in-frame sequences with V and J called. Part of the clones is missing from these tables; in studies checked, under half for an unresolved V gene and the rest for unknown reasons. For this sample the table gives 50,000 to 60,000 clones, of which about nine tenths were detected only once. The ten largest account for 0.2% to 0.3% of the sample. As concerns this clone: Its antigen target is currently unknown. Base qualities were left out, and no much larger clone turns up one base away.

This material consisted of CD4+ T cells from peripheral blood mononuclear cells, taken in the second trimester of pregnancy. The clonotype comes from a female donor with multiple sclerosis, enrolled in a pregnancy study.

CDR3 region: CASSLSVVTNYGYTF. Read as DNA, the sequence is TGCGCCAGCAGCTTATCGGTCGTAACTAACTATGGCTACACCTTC. The chain couples TRBV5-1 to TRBJ1-2; too little of a D gene remains to name it. The germline V gene gives CDR1 as SGHRS and CDR2 as YFSETQ. Taken from cysteine to phenylalanine, the CDR3 has 15 residues. This entry keeps only the CDR3 DNA: 45 bases, framed from base 1. Between the V and J ends, shortened by 2 bases and 0 bases respectively, the junction contains 11 bases.